This T cell receptor beta chain was sequenced during a study of cytomegalovirus exposure and HLA in healthy donors (dated 2017 in TCRdb). A note on the overall study: In an earlier analysis of under 600 of the donors, 250 to 350 Gb of sequence data and some 100 million unique TCR beta sequences from 180 million or so T cells were reported. Approximately 310 gigabases of sequencing data and around 85 million unique TCR sequences made up an early release that covered 500 to 700 HLA-typed donors. Among the approximately 400 genotyped donors, about 83% belonged to the genetic ancestry cluster associated with self-reported Caucasian donors. The study aimed to test whether cataloging public T cell receptors could reveal signatures of past pathogen exposure. Using immunosequencing, the study profiled T cell repertoires from 666 subjects and related those repertoires to cytomegalovirus serostatus. In addition to the first cohort of hundreds of subjects, a separate validation cohort of under 150 different subjects was used. To predict cytomegalovirus infection status, the study combined high-throughput TCR immunosequencing, statistical association of individual TCRs with disease status, and machine learning. To study patterns of TCR occurrence, a later analysis re-analyzed previously published TCR beta repertoires from 666 donors and added high-resolution HLA genotyping. Rather than drawing on any new phenotypic data, the later analysis identified candidate immune exposures from TCR beta sequences and the way those sequences occurred across donors. An earlier analysis of approximately 640 of the donors applied high-throughput TCR beta sequencing to assess whether each TCR beta V gene segment acted as functional or pseudogenic. Donor age, sex, ethnicity and CMV serostatus were collected together with the repertoire data. A later genetic analysis used genome-wide SNP genotypes for about 65% of the 666 donors, treating that subset as a discovery cohort. All discovery cohort repertoires had been generated using a single sequencing platform. Class I and class II HLA loci were covered by the typing at four-digit resolution. The number of typed donors differed by locus: 629-630 for A, B, C, DRB1 and DQB1; 500 to 550 for DQA1; approximately 610 for DPA1; and 400 to 480 for DPB1. A handful of DR-DQ haplotypes were handled as single units for association and clustering because linkage in the cohort was strong. Among 300 to 450 genotyped donors of the cohort, an average of approximately 230,000 unique TCR beta nucleotide sequences were sequenced per donor, about a sixth of them non-productive. The paper as a whole reports these results and caveats: Compared with equally common non-associated chains, HLA-associated TCR beta chains in a later analysis were more clonally expanded and had lower generation probabilities. In an earlier analysis of more than 450 of the donors, most TCR beta V segments were observed in productive rearrangements about 90% or about 30% of the time, broadly matching IMGT annotations. Correlated functional status among segregating V segments might reflect linkage disequilibrium, but an unknown experimental factor could not be ruled out. The classifier was reported to diagnose cytomegalovirus status with high specificity and sensitivity in both the original and validation cohorts. A further reported finding was that TCR beta sequences accurately predicted the HLA-A and HLA-B alleles for most subjects in the first cohort. A cluster of highly shared sequence variants was judged likely to be a technical artifact of the sequencing pipeline. In a later analysis, TCR association rates were found to vary across HLA loci, with the most associated TCRs seen for DRB1 alleles and the fewest for HLA-C alleles. Some IMGT-functional V segments, including TRBV6-2 and TRBV6-3, could not be distinguished by the 87-base-pair reads and were therefore excluded. A few of the identified cytomegalovirus-associated TCR beta chains were confirmed in vitro to be specific for cytomegalovirus antigens. This cohort had only TCR beta chains sequenced, and the lack of alpha or paired-chain data limited which features could be detected. A later genetic analysis reported fewer N-insertions in productive TCRs among donors in an Asian-associated ancestry cluster than the roughly 720-donor mean. In a later analysis, several top co-occurrence clusters were reported to appear linked to parvovirus B19, influenza, CMV and Epstein-Barr virus. Most TCR sequences were seen in very few donors, while some public TCRs were found in many individuals. Sequencing depth was assumed to be roughly uniform across donors in the presence/absence analyses, though that assumption may not hold. An association between a missense DCLRE1C variant and V-gene and J-gene trimming of TCR beta chains was found in a later genetic analysis and replicated in an independent cohort. Because counts were too low, under 20 rarely observed V segments, including chromosome 9 orphons, were left out of the earlier analysis of 500 to 650 of the donors. HLA typing was unavailable for some donors at each locus, so association tests used only the typed subset. In a later analysis, about 16,000 TCR beta sequences were associated with specific HLA alleles at a false discovery rate of 0.05. Immune exposure information for the cohort was limited to CMV serostatus. Most CMV-associated TCR beta chains appeared to be HLA-restricted in a later analysis, and the HLA associations seemed to be driven largely by CMV exposure. When HLA alleles, especially DR and DQ, strongly co-occurred, attributing TCR associations to individual alleles was difficult. According to the authors, the approach could potentially be generalized to other disease states and immunological phenotypes. The study listed 150 to 200 TCR beta chains as associated with cytomegalovirus.

The cohort comprised around 700 healthy bone marrow donors. Cohort members were all nominally healthy when sampled, although unrecorded immune exposures were likely present. The donor tested CMV seronegative, placing the donor among the 350 to 400 seronegative members of the cohort. A peripheral blood sample was collected from each donor, and TCR beta sequencing was performed on peripheral blood mononuclear cells. Genomic DNA extraction from the blood cell samples was performed with the Qiagen DNeasy Blood Extraction Kit. For CDR1 and CDR2, the germline V gene lists SGHDN and FVKESK. From V the trimming removes 7 bases and from J it removes 9 bases, while the gene matches leave 19 bases of the junction unaccounted for. Including the terminal cysteine and phenylalanine, the CDR3 comprises 17 residues. The DNA shown is the 51-base CDR3, in frame from base 1. The library came from the immunoSEQ multiplex PCR assay. The multiplex PCR relied on a mix of 60 forward primers for TCR Vbeta segments and 13 reverse primers for TCR Jbeta segments. A multiplex PCR assay on genomic DNA amplified the CDR3 region of rearranged TCR beta genes. The amplified TCR beta libraries were sequenced on the Illumina HiSeq System as 87-base-pair reads. As for the original processing: Across the roughly 600 repertoires, a later analysis counted 80 million or so unique TCR beta chains, roughly 11 million of which were shared by at least two donors. Raw reads were error-corrected and collapsed into unique sequences by a nearest-neighbor algorithm in which closely related sequences were merged to remove PCR and sequencing errors. V, D and J gene segments were assigned by aligning CDR3 sequences to IMGT reference sequences. For a sequence to be retained, a match of at least six nucleotides to both a V gene segment and a J gene segment was required. Rearrangements were classified as productive when the CDR3 lacked stop codons and remained in frame with V and J, and all other rearrangements were classified as non-productive. Following IMGT convention, CDR3 was defined as the stretch from the second conserved V-encoded cysteine up to the conserved J-encoded phenylalanine. The earlier analysis of 500 to 650 of the donors excluded any sequence lacking an unambiguous match to a single V gene segment. An earlier analysis of a few hundred of the donors called V segments functional above 56.7% productive rearrangements and segregating when the between-donor standard deviation exceeded 5%. A statistical classification framework was built to diagnose cytomegalovirus status from the catalog of TCR beta chain sequences. In a later analysis, V and J genes were assigned by comparing TCR nucleotide sequences against IMGT/GENE-DB human TR gene sequences. Using the TCRdist pipeline, a later analysis assigned CDR3 sequences along with most-parsimonious VDJ recombination scenarios. In a later analysis, each TCR beta chain was defined by its CDR3 amino acid sequence together with its V-gene family, and reads lacking a unique V-gene family were excluded. As a way to deal with suspected cross-contamination and a sequencing artifact, a later analysis dropped approximately 570 nucleotide sequences that were highly shared and had low generation probability. A later analysis calculated a clonal expansion index for each public chain from normalized within-repertoire ranks of inferred template counts. In a later analysis, generation probabilities were computed using a VDJ recombination model fitted to out-of-frame rearrangements, and the results were checked against IGoR. In a later analysis, hypergeometric tests were used to score TCR-TCR, TCR-HLA and TCR-CMV co-occurrence, with a repertoire-size bias correction applied to TCR pairs. To estimate false discovery rates, a later analysis permuted the HLA or CMV assignments 20 times. In a later analysis, co-occurring TCRs were grouped using DBSCAN, with TCRdist sequence similarity added in when clustering inside HLA-allele-positive subsets. Co-occurrence clustering excluded repertoires with fewer than 30,000 or more than 120,000 public chains, plus five with anomalous nucleotide sharing. TCRdb provides this immuneACCESS table in a form limited to in-frame rearrangements. Some clones are lacking; in checked studies, under half of them reflect an unresolved V gene, and why the rest are absent is not known. V and J calls and clone size are those listed in that table; D and trimming were worked out from the DNA. In this sample the table shows over 100,000 clones, around 80% of which occur a single time. The biggest ten clones account for 2% to 3% of the sample.

Comment on this clone: Its antigen remains undetermined. It has no much larger one-base neighbor in the sample; base qualities were not kept.

The V and J segments used are TRBV14 and TRBJ2-1, with 9 bases in between that match TRBD1. Sequenced material: PBMCs. The clonotype comes from a female donor in good health and CMV-seronegative. The CDR3 region reads CASKPGQGIGGGSEQFF. The sequence in DNA is TGTGCCAGCAAACCGGGACAGGGAATTGGCGGGGGTTCTGAGCAGTTCTTC.